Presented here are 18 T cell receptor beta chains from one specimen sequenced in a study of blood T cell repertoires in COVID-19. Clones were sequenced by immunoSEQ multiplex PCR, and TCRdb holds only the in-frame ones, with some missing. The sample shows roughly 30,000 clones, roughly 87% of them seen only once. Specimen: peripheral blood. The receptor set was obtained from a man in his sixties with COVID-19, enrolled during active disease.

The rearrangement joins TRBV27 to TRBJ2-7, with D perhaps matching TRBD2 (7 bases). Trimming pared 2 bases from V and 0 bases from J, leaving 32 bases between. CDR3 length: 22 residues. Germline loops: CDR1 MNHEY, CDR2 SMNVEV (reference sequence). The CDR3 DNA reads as TGTGCCAGCAGTTTAAAAGGGGGGGGAAGAGACTCCCATTGGGTAGGCTCCTACGAGCAGTACTTC. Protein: CASSLKGGGRDSHWVGSYEQYF.

The CDR3 loop is CASSVSGLSSYEQYF. The CDR3 nucleotides are TGTGCCAGCAGCGTATCAGGGCTTAGCTCCTACGAGCAGTACTTC. The chain is built from TRBV7-8 and TRBJ2-7, with D perhaps TRBD1 (5 bases). Germline assignment: CDR1 SGHVS and CDR2 FQNEAQ. The V end was cut by 5 bases, the J end by 0 bases, with 14 bases between. The CDR3 contains 15 residues.

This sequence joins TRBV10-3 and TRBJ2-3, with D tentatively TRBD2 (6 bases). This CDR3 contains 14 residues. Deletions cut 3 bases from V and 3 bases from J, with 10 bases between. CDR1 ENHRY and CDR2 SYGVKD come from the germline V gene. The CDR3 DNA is TGTGCCATCAGTGAATGGAGCGGGACAGATACGCAGTATTTT. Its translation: CAISEWSGTDTQYF.

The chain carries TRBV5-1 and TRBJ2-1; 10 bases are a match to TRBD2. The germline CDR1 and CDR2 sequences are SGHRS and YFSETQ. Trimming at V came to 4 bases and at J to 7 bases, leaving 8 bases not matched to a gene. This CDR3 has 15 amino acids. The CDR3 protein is CASSTLAGVGNEQFF. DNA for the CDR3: TGCGCCAGCAGCACCCTAGCGGGAGTAGGTAATGAGCAGTTCTTC.

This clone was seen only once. CDR3 residues: CASSLEGASLAGNTIYF. The CDR3 bases are TGTGCCAGCAGCTTGGAGGGGGCGAGTCTTGCTGGAAACACCATATATTTT. This chain links TRBV7-6 with TRBJ1-3, with TRBD1 matching 7 bases. The germline gives CDR1 SGHVS, CDR2 FNYEAQ. After removal of 3 bases from V and 2 bases from J, the junction contained 10 bases not matched to a gene. This CDR3 contains 17 residues.

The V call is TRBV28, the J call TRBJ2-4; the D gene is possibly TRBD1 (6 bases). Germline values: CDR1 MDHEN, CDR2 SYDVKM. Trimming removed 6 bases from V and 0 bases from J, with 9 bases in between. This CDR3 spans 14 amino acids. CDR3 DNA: TGTGCCAGCAGGGGGGCTGGAGCCAAAAACATTCAGTACTTC. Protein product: CASRGAGAKNIQYF. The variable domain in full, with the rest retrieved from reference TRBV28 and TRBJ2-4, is DVKVTQSSRYLVKRTGEKVFLECVQDMDHENMFWYRQDPGLGLRLIYFSYDVKMKEKGDIPEGYSVSREKKERFSLILESASTNQTSMYLCASRGAGAKNIQYFGAGTRLSVL.

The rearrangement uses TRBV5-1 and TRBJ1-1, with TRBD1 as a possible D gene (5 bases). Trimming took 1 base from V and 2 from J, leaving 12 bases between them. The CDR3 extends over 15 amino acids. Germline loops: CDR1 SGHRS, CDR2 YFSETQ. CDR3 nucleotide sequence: TGCGCCAGCAGCTTGAACGCAGGGTTCAACACTGAAGCTTTCTTT. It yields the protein CASSLNAGFNTEAFF.

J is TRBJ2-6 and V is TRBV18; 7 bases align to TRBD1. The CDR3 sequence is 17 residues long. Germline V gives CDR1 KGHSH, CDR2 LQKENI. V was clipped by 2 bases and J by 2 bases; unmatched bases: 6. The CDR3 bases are TGTGCCAGCTCACCAGCTACAGGGGTTGCTGGGGCCAACGTCCTGACTTTC. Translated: CASSPATGVAGANVLTF.

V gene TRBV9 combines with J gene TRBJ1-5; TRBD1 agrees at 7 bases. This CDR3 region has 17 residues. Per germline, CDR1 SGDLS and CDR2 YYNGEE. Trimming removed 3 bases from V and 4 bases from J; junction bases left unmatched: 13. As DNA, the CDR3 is TGTGCCAGCAGCGCTGGGGCCGTGGAGGGGGCGAATCAGCCCCAGCATTTT. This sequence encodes CASSAGAVEGANQPQHF.

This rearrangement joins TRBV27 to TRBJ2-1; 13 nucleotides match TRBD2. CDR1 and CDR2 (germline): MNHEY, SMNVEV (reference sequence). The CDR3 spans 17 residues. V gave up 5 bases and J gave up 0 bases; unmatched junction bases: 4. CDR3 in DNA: TGTGCCAGCAGTGGACTAGCGGGAGTTGGCTCCTACAATGAGCAGTTCTTC. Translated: CASSGLAGVGSYNEQFF.

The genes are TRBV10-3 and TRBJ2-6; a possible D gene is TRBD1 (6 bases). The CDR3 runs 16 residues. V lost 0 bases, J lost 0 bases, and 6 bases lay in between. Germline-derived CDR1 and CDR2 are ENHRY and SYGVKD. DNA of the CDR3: TGTGCCATCAGTGAGTCAGGGGGCTCTGGGGCCAACGTCCTGACTTTC. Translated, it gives CAISESGGSGANVLTF.

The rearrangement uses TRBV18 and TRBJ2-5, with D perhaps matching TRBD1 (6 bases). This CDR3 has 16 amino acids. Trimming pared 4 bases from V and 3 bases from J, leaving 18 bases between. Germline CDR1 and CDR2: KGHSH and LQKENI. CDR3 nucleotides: TGTGCCAGCTCACAAGGGGGAGAAAGGCCAGAAGAGACCCAGTACTTC. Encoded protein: CASSQGGERPEETQYF.

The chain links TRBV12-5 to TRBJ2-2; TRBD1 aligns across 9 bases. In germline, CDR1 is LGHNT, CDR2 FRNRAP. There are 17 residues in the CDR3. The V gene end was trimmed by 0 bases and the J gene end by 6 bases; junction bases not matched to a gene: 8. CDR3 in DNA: TGTGCTAGTGGTTTGGTCTGGGGGACAGGGAATTCCGGGGAGCTGTTTTTT. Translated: CASGLVWGTGNSGELFF.

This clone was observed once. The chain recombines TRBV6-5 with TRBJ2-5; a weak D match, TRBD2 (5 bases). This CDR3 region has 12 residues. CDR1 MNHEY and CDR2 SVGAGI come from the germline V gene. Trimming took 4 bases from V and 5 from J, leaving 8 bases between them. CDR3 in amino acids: CASSLALETQYF. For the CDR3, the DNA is TGTGCCAGCAGTTTAGCGCTGGAGACCCAGTACTTC.

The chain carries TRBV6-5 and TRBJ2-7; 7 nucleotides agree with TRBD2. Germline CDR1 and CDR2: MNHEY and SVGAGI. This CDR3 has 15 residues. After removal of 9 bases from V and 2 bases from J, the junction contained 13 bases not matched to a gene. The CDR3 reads CASTVYGGSTYEQYF. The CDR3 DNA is TGTGCCAGTACGGTTTATGGCGGGAGTACCTACGAGCAGTACTTC.

The DNA of the CDR3 is TGTGCCAGTGGGGCAGGGTGGTACACTGAAGCTTTCTTT. Translating it yields CASGAGWYTEAFF. V usage is TRBV27 and J usage is TRBJ1-1; TRBD1 might be the D (5 bases). Trimming left V 9 bases short and J 3 bases short, with 14 bases between. Germline V CDR1 and CDR2: MNHEY, SMNVEV (reference sequence). The CDR3 has 13 residues.

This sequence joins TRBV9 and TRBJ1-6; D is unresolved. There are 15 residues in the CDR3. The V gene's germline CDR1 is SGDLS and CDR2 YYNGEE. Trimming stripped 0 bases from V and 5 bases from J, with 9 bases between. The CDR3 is CASSVDQLNNSPLHF. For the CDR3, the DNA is TGTGCCAGCAGCGTAGATCAGTTGAATAATTCACCCCTCCACTTT.

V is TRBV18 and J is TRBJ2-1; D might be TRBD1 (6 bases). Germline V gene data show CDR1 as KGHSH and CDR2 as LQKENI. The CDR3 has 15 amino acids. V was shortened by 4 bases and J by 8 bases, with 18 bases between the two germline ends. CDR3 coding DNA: TGTGCCAGCTCACAAGGACAGCCCGAGGTCCATGAGCAGTTCTTC. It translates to CASSQGQPEVHEQFF.